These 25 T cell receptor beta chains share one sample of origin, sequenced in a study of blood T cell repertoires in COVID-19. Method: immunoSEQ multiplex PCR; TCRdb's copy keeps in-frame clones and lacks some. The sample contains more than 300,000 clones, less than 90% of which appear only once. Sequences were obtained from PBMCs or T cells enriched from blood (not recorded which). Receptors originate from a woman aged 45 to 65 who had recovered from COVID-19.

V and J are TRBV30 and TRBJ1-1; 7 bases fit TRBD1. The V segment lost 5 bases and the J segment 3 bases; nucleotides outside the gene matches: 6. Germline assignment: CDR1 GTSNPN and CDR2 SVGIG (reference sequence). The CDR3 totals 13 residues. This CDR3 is CAWEGAGDTEAFF. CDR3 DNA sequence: TGTGCCTGGGAGGGGGCAGGGGACACTGAAGCTTTCTTT. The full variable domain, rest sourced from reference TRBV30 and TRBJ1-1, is SQTIHQWPATLVQPVGSPLSLECTVEGTSNPNLYWYRQAAGRGLQLLFYSVGIGQISSEVPQNLSASRPQDRQFILSSKKLLLSDSGFYLCAWEGAGDTEAFFGQGTRLTVV.

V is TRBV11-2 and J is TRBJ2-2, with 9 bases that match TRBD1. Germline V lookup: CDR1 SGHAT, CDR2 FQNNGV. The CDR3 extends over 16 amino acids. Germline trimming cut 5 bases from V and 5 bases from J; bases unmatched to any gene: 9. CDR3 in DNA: TGTGCCAGCAGCCCCCGAGGGACAGGGATTACCGGGGAGCTGTTTTTT. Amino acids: CASSPRGTGITGELFF.

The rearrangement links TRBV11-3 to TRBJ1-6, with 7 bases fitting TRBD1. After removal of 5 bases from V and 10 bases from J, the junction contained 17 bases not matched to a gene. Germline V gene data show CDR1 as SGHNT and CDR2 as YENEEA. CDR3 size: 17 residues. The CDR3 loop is CASSPRGREGAQSPLHF. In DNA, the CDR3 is TGTGCCAGCAGCCCAAGGGGGCGAGAGGGGGCTCAGTCACCCCTCCACTTT.

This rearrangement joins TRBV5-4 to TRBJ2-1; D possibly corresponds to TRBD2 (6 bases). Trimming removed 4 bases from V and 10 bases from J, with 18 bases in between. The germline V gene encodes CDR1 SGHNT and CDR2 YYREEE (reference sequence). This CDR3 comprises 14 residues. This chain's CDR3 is CASSPEPLADEQFF. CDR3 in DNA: TGTGCCAGCAGCCCCGAGCCGTTAGCGGACGAGCAGTTCTTC.

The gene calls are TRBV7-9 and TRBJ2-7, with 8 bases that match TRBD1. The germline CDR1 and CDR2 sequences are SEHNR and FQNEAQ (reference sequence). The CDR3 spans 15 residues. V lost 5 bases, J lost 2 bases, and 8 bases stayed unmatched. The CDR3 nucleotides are TGTGCCAGCAGCCCCCCGCAGGGGGCACCCTACGAGCAGTACTTC. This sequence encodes CASSPPQGAPYEQYF.

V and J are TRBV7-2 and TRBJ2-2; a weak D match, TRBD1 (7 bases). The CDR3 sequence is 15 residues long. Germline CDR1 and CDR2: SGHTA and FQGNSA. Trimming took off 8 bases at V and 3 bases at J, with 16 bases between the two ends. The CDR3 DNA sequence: TGTGCCAGCGCCCAGGGGGGCGGGGACACCGGGGAGCTGTTTTTT. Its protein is CASAQGGGDTGELFF.

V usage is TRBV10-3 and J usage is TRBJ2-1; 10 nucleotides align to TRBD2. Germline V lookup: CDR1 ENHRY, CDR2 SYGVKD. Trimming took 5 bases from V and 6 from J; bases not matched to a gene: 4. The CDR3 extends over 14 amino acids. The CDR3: CAISLAGGTNEQFF. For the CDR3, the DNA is TGTGCCATCAGTTTAGCGGGGGGAACCAATGAGCAGTTCTTC.

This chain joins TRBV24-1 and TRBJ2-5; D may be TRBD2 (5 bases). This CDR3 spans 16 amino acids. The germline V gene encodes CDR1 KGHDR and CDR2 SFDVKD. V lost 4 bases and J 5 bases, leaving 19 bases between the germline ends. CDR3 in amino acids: CATSDPTGEGEETQYF. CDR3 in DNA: TGTGCCACCAGTGACCCAACTGGAGAGGGAGAGGAGACCCAGTACTTC.

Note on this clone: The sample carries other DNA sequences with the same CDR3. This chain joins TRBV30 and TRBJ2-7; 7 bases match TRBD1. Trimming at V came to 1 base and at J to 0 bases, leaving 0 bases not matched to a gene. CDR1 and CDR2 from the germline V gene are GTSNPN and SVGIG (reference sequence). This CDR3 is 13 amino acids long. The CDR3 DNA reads TGTGCCTGGAGTGCAGGGGGCTCCTACGAGCAGTACTTC. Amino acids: CAWSAGGSYEQYF. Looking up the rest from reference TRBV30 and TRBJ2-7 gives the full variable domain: SQTIHQWPATLVQPVGSPLSLECTVEGTSNPNLYWYRQAAGRGLQLLFYSVGIGQISSEVPQNLSASRPQDRQFILSSKKLLLSDSGFYLCAWSAGGSYEQYFGPGTRLTVT.

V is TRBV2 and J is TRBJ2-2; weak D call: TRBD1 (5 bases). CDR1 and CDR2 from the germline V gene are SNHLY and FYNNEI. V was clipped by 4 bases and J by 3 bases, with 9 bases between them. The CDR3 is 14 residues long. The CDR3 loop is CASSADRYTGELFF. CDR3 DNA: TGTGCCAGCAGTGCCGACAGATACACCGGGGAGCTGTTTTTT.

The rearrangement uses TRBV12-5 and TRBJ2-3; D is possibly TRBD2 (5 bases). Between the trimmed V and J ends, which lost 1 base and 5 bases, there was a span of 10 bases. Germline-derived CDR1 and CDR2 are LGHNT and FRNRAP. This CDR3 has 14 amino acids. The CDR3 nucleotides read TGTGCTAGTGGTTTGGGACTATGGGAAGATACGCAGTATTTT. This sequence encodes CASGLGLWEDTQYF.

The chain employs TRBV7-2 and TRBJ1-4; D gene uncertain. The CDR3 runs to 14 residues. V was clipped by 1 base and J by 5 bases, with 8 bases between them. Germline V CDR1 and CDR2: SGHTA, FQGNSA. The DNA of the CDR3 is TGTGCCAGCAGCTTAGGAGGTGGAAATGAAAAACTGTTTTTT. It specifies CASSLGGGNEKLFF.

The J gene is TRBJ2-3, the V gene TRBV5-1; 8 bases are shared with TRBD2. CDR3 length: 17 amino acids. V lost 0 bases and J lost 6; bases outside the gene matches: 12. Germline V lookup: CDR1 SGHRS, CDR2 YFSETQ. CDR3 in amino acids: CASSLAPAGVSSDTQYF. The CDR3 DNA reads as TGCGCCAGCAGCTTGGCCCCAGCGGGGGTCTCTTCCGATACGCAGTATTTT.

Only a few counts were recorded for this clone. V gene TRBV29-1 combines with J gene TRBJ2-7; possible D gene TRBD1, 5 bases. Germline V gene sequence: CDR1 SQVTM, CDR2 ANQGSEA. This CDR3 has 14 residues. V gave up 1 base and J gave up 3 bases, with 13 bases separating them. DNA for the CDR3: TGCAGCGTTGAAGGGCAGGGAATGAACTACGAGCAGTACTTC. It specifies CSVEGQGMNYEQYF.

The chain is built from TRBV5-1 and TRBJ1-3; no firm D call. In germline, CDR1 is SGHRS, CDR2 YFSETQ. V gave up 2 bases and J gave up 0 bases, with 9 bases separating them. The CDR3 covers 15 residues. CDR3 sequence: CASSLSTSSGNTIYF. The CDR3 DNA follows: TGCGCCAGCAGCTTAAGTACAAGCTCTGGAAACACCATATATTTT.

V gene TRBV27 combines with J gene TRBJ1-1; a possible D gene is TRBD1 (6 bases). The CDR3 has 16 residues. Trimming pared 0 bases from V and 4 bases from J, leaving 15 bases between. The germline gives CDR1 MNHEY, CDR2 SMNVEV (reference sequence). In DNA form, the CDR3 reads TGTGCCAGCAGTTTATCGTGGCGGGGGCAGGGCACTGAAGCTTTCTTT. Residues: CASSLSWRGQGTEAFF.

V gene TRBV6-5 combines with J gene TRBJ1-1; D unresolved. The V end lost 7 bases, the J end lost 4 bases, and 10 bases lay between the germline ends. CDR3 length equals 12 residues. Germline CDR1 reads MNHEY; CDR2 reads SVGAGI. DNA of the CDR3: TGTGCCAGCATGCAAGGGAGCACTGAAGCTTTCTTT. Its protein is CASMQGSTEAFF.

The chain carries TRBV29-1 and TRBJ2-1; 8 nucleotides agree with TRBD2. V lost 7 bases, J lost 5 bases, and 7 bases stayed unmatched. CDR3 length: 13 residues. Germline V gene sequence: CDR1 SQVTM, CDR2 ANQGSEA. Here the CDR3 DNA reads TGCAGCGAGTGGAGCGGGAGTGACAATGAGCAGTTCTTC. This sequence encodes CSEWSGSDNEQFF.

CDR3 nucleotides: TGTGCCAGCAGTCCCGTCGGAGGGGATAGCAATCAGCCCCAGCATTTT. It encodes CASSPVGGDSNQPQHF. This chain connects TRBV6-2 or TRBV6-3 to TRBJ1-5; D may be TRBD1 (5 bases). Germline V CDR1 and CDR2: MNHEY, SVGEGT. The ends were cut back, 5 bases at V and 0 bases at J, with 14 bases in the middle. The CDR3 extends over 16 amino acids.

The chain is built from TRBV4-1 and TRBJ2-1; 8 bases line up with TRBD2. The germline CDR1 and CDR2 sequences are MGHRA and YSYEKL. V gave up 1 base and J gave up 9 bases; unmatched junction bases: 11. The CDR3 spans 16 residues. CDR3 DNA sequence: TGCGCCAGCAGCCAAGGGACGGGGGGGCGGAAACGTGAGCAGTTCTTC. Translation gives CASSQGTGGRKREQFF.

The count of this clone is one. The chain's CDR3 is CASSPPDRSYTDTQYF. DNA of the CDR3: TGTGCCAGCTCACCCCCCGACAGGAGTTACACAGATACGCAGTATTTT. This sequence joins TRBV18 and TRBJ2-3; tentative D call: TRBD1 (6 bases). V lost 3 bases and J 2 bases, leaving 15 bases between the germline ends. The CDR3 runs 16 residues. Germline CDR1 is KGHSH and CDR2 is LQKENI.

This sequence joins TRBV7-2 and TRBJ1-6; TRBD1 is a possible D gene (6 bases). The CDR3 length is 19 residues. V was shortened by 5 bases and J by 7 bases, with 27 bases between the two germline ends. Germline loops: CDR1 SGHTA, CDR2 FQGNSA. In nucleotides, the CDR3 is TGTGCCAGCAGCAAAAATCAAAAAAGGACAGTAGGTTCAAATTCACCCCTCCACTTT. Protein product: CASSKNQKRTVGSNSPLHF.

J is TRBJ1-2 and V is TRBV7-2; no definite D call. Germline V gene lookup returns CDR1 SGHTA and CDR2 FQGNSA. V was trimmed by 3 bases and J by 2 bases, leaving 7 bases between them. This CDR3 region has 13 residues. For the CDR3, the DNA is TGTGCCAGCAGCTTTGGTCAGAACTATGGCTACACCTTC. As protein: CASSFGQNYGYTF.

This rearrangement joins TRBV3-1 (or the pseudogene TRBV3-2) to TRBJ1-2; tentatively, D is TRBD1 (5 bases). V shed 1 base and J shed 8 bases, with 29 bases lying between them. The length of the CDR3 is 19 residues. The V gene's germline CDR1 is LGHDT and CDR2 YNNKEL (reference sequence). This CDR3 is CASSQVFGGGTDAGRGYTF. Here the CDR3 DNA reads TGTGCCAGCAGCCAAGTTTTCGGTGGAGGGACCGACGCGGGTCGGGGCTACACCTTC.

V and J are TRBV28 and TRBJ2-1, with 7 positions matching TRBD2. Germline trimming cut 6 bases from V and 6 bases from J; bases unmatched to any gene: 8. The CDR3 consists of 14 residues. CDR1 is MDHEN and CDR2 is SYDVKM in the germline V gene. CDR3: CASRTPGRANEQFF. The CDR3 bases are TGTGCCAGCAGGACCCCAGGGAGGGCCAATGAGCAGTTCTTC.